This T cell receptor beta chain was observed in a study of blood T cell repertoires in COVID-19. To note about this clone: Other DNA sequences in the sample encode the same CDR3.

Per the original methods: Cell counts per sample came from amplifying reference gene primers. Some clones are missing from TCRdb's copy, which holds only in-frame ones; the method was immunoSEQ multiplex PCR. V and J calls and clone size are given by that table; D and trimming were obtained from the DNA. This table has about 130,000 clones, about 92% appearing once. This CDR3 region has 14 residues. Per germline, CDR1 SGHRS and CDR2 YFSETQ. Trimming removed 0 bases at V and 1 base at J, with 7 bases between. The chain carries TRBV5-1 and TRBJ1-1; D unclear. The TCR comes from a man aged 50 to 60 with active COVID-19. Sequenced: peripheral blood. CDR3 DNA sequence: TGCGCCAGCAGCTTGGGGGGAGGGAACACTGAAGCTTTCTTT. It translates to CASSLGGGNTEAFF.